The rows below give T cell receptor beta chains drawn from one sample of a study of regulatory T cells in long-lasting Graves disease. Each CDR3 protein is one row after TCRdb ran MiXCR on the multiplex PCR reads. The profile shows over 650,000 distinct CDR3 sequences, around 30% of them singletons. Source: peripheral blood mononuclear cells (PBMCs), taken when the disease was refractory, from a patient treated with antithyroid drugs. The receptors here all came from a female donor with Graves disease. The CDR3 runs from the conserved cysteine through the conserved F or W. D genes are given only for firm matches. Part of the rows lack a size; the others show once, few, many or a class for expanded clones.

j_call: TRBJ2-7
d_call: TRBD2
v_call: TRBV28
cdr3_length: 17
clone_size: many
cdr3_nt: TGTGCCAGCAGTTTACCTTCCCTAGCGGGAGTCCTCTACGAGCAGTACTTC
cdr3_aa: CASSLPSLAGVLYEQYF

j_call: TRBJ1-4
d_call: TRBD1
v_call: TRBV28
cdr3_length: 15
clone_size: many
cdr3_nt: TGTGCCAGCAGTACCTCCGGGACAGGGTTTGAAAAACTGTTTTTT
cdr3_aa: CASSTSGTGFEKLFF

j_call: TRBJ2-7
d_call: -
v_call: TRBV12-3/TRBV12-4
cdr3_length: 14
clone_size: -
cdr3_nt: TGTGCCAGCACTGGGAACCTGATCAACCACGAGCAGTACTTC
cdr3_aa: CASTGNLINHEQYF

j_call: TRBJ2-5
d_call: -
v_call: TRBV20-1
cdr3_length: 12
clone_size: few
cdr3_nt: TGCAGTGCTAGTTCCCGCCAAGAGACCCAGTACTTC
cdr3_aa: CSASSRQETQYF

j_call: TRBJ2-2
d_call: -
v_call: TRBV2
cdr3_length: 14
clone_size: few
cdr3_nt: TGTGCCAGCAGCTACAGAAGGAACACCGGGGAGCTGTTTTTT
cdr3_aa: CASSYRRNTGELFF

j_call: TRBJ1-3
d_call: TRBD1
v_call: TRBV6-1
cdr3_length: 19
clone_size: -
cdr3_nt: TGTGCCAGCAGTCGCCAAGGGACAGGGAACGTGGTTGCTGGAAACACCATATATTTT
cdr3_aa: CASSRQGTGNVVAGNTIYF

j_call: TRBJ1-2
d_call: -
v_call: TRBV6-1
cdr3_length: 12
clone_size: -
cdr3_nt: TGTGCCAGCAGTAGAAACAAGGATGGCTACACCTTC
cdr3_aa: CASSRNKDGYTF

j_call: TRBJ1-6
d_call: TRBD1
v_call: TRBV12-3/TRBV12-4
cdr3_length: 15
clone_size: few
cdr3_nt: TGTGCCAGCAGTTCGGGACAGGGGCCCAATTCACCCCTCCACTTT
cdr3_aa: CASSSGQGPNSPLHF

j_call: TRBJ2-1
d_call: TRBD2
v_call: TRBV20-1
cdr3_length: 16
clone_size: -
cdr3_nt: TGCAGTGCTAGAGGAGAACTAGCGGAGACCTACAATGAGCAGTTCTTC
cdr3_aa: CSARGELAETYNEQFF

j_call: TRBJ1-5
d_call: TRBD1
v_call: TRBV19
cdr3_length: 14
clone_size: many
cdr3_nt: TGTGCCAGTAGCACGACAGGGGGGAATCAGCCCCAGCATTTT
cdr3_aa: CASSTTGGNQPQHF

j_call: TRBJ2-6
d_call: -
v_call: TRBV6-1
cdr3_length: 15
clone_size: -
cdr3_nt: TGTGCCAGCAGTGAACAGATTGCGGGGGCCAACGTCCTGACTTTC
cdr3_aa: CASSEQIAGANVLTF

j_call: TRBJ1-1
d_call: -
v_call: TRBV9
cdr3_length: 16
clone_size: -
cdr3_nt: TGTGCCAGCAGCGTAGAACAGGGAGGGGATAACACTGAAGCTTTCTTT
cdr3_aa: CASSVEQGGDNTEAFF

j_call: TRBJ2-1
d_call: -
v_call: TRBV11-2
cdr3_length: 15
clone_size: once
cdr3_nt: TGTGCCAGCAGCTACGGCGGTTCGACCTACAATGAGCAGTTCTTC
cdr3_aa: CASSYGGSTYNEQFF

j_call: TRBJ1-6
d_call: -
v_call: TRBV6-1
cdr3_length: 14
clone_size: few
cdr3_nt: TGTGCCAGCAGTGGCCTAGGGGAGGGTTCACCCCTCCACTTT
cdr3_aa: CASSGLGEGSPLHF

j_call: TRBJ2-5
d_call: -
v_call: TRBV20-1
cdr3_length: 15
clone_size: -
cdr3_nt: TGCAGTGCTAGCCCCACGATTGGTACAGGGGAGACCCAGTACTTC
cdr3_aa: CSASPTIGTGETQYF

j_call: TRBJ1-2
d_call: -
v_call: TRBV20-1
cdr3_length: 14
clone_size: -
cdr3_nt: TGCAGTGCTAGAGACGAGACAGGAGCCGGGAGCTACACCTTC
cdr3_aa: CSARDETGAGSYTF

j_call: TRBJ1-1
d_call: -
v_call: TRBV20-1
cdr3_length: 14
clone_size: few
cdr3_nt: TGCAGTGCTAGAGATGTGGCAGGGGAGAATGAAGCTTTCTTT
cdr3_aa: CSARDVAGENEAFF

j_call: TRBJ2-7
d_call: TRBD2
v_call: TRBV29-1
cdr3_length: 13
clone_size: few
cdr3_nt: TGCAGCGCTCGGACTAGCGGGAGCAACGAGCAGTACTTC
cdr3_aa: CSARTSGSNEQYF